A single sample is the source of the 5 T cell receptor beta chains below, sequenced in a study of blood T cell repertoires in COVID-19. Sequencing used immunoSEQ multiplex PCR; TCRdb keeps in-frame clones, though not all of them. The sample holds just over 95,000 clones, 81% seen once. The sequenced material came from peripheral blood. The receptors originated from a man in his 60s with acute or convalescent COVID-19.

Here the CDR3 reads CATSDLSSKETQYF. The CDR3 region has the DNA TGTGCCACCAGTGATTTGAGCTCCAAAGAGACCCAGTACTTC. This sequence joins TRBV24-1 and TRBJ2-5; unclear D gene. CDR3 length: 14 amino acids. Germline V gives CDR1 KGHDR, CDR2 SFDVKD. The V and J ends lost 0 bases and 3 bases respectively, with 7 bases between them.

CDR3 amino acids: CASSQMIQGAGANVLTF. The CDR3 DNA reads TGTGCCAGCAGCCAAATGATTCAGGGGGCTGGGGCCAACGTCCTGACTTTC. The chain couples TRBV3-1 (or the pseudogene TRBV3-2) to TRBJ2-6, with 7 bases that match TRBD1. Germline V lookup: CDR1 LGHDT, CDR2 YNNKEL (reference sequence). This CDR3 contains 17 residues. V lost 2 bases and J lost 2; bases outside the gene matches: 6.

The rearrangement joins TRBV19 to TRBJ1-1; weak D call: TRBD1 (6 bases). Trimming pared 7 bases from V and 7 bases from J, leaving 22 bases between. Germline V gives CDR1 LNHDA, CDR2 SQIVND (reference sequence). This CDR3 comprises 15 residues. The CDR3 DNA sequence: TGTGCCAGTAAAGTTCGAGGGGGGGCGGAGGGTGAAGCTTTCTTT. The encoded protein is CASKVRGGAEGEAFF.

V is TRBV10-3 and J is TRBJ2-5; TRBD2 matches 7 bases. The CDR3 extends over 13 amino acids. Germline CDR1 is ENHRY and CDR2 is SYGVKD. Trimming at V came to 4 bases and at J to 5 bases, leaving 4 bases not matched to a gene. This chain's CDR3 is CAISGTSRETQYF. The CDR3 nucleotides are TGTGCCATCAGTGGGACTAGTCGGGAGACCCAGTACTTC.

The chain carries TRBV2 and TRBJ2-5; the match to TRBD2 covers 9 bases. With V trimmed by 6 bases and J by 2 bases, 7 bases remained unmatched. Germline CDR1 SNHLY, CDR2 FYNNEI. There are 15 residues in the CDR3. CDR3 residues: CASRAGLARQETQYF. CDR3 DNA: TGTGCCAGCAGGGCCGGACTAGCGAGACAAGAGACCCAGTACTTC.